Listed here are 20 T cell receptor beta chains from one sample, sequenced in a study of T cell responses to AZD1222 COVID-19 vaccine. The protocol was immunoSEQ multiplex PCR, while the TCRdb copy is restricted to in-frame clones and leaves out a portion. The table includes approximately 110,000 clones, 88% detected once. Source: peripheral blood, taken on day 0 of MenACWY control vaccination. The receptors stem from an adult in good health.

This clone was counted once. J is TRBJ2-7 and V is TRBV20-1; no clear D gene. Between the trimmed V and J ends, which lost 5 bases and 0 bases, there was a span of 5 bases. Germline-derived CDR1 and CDR2 are DFQATT and SNEGSKA (reference sequence). CDR3 length: 11 amino acids. CDR3 region: CSAELSYEQYF. DNA for the CDR3: TGCAGTGCTGAGCTCTCCTACGAGCAGTACTTC.

This rearrangement joins TRBV11-3 to TRBJ2-3, with D maybe TRBD1 (5 bases). The CDR3 is made up of 16 amino acids. The V gene's germline CDR1 is SGHNT and CDR2 YENEEA. V was pared by 1 base and J by 1 base, with 12 bases between. The CDR3 loop is CASSLGVDIRTDTQYF. For the CDR3, the DNA is TGTGCCAGCAGCTTAGGTGTGGACATCCGCACAGATACGCAGTATTTT.

The gene calls are TRBV7-2 and TRBJ2-5; no firm D call. The ends were cut back, 4 bases at V and 1 base at J, with 7 bases in the middle. Looked up from germline, CDR1 is SGHTA and CDR2 is FQGNSA. CDR3 size: 13 residues. The CDR3 DNA reads TGTGCCAGCAGCTACCACACCCAAGAGACCCAGTACTTC. Amino acid sequence: CASSYHTQETQYF.

The chain is built from TRBV7-2 and TRBJ2-7; D is possibly TRBD1 (7 bases). Germline V CDR1 and CDR2: SGHTA, FQGNSA. The CDR3 spans 15 residues. Deletions cut 5 bases from V and 9 bases from J, with 23 bases between. CDR3 amino acids: CASSIKGRGVVSQYF. The CDR3 DNA reads as TGTGCCAGCAGCATCAAGGGCAGGGGGGTTGTATCGCAGTACTTC. Looking up the rest from reference TRBV7-2 and TRBJ2-7 gives the full variable domain: GAGVSQSPSNKVTEKGKDVELRCDPISGHTALYWYRQSLGQGLEFLIYFQGNSAPDKSGLPSDRFSAERTGGSVSTLTIQRTQQEDSAVYLCASSIKGRGVVSQYFGPGTRLTVT.

The chain carries TRBV6-2 or TRBV6-3 and TRBJ1-2, with 7 nucleotides matching TRBD1. Trimming took 5 bases from V and 5 from J; bases not matched to a gene: 11. CDR1 and CDR2 from the germline V gene are MNHEY and SVGEGT. The CDR3 is 15 residues long. CDR3 DNA: TGTGCCAGCAGTATCCCGGTTGGGACAGATTATGGCTACACCTTC. Translating it yields CASSIPVGTDYGYTF.

The genes are TRBV28 and TRBJ2-7, with D possibly being TRBD1 or TRBD2 (9 bases each). The CDR3 is made up of 15 amino acids. Trimming cost V 6 bases and J 3 bases, with 18 bases left between them. Germline CDR1 MDHEN, CDR2 SYDVKM. This chain's CDR3 is CASSPSGTGRYEQYF. For the CDR3, the DNA is TGTGCCAGCAGCCCTAGCGGGACAGGGCGCTACGAGCAGTACTTC. The full variable domain, in which reference TRBV28 and TRBJ2-7 provide the parts outside the CDR3, is DVKVTQSSRYLVKRTGEKVFLECVQDMDHENMFWYRQDPGLGLRLIYFSYDVKMKEKGDIPEGYSVSREKKERFSLILESASTNQTSMYLCASSPSGTGRYEQYFGPGTRLTVT.

The J gene is TRBJ2-5, the V gene TRBV28; 9 positions match TRBD1. From germline, CDR1 is MDHEN and CDR2 SYDVKM. The CDR3 extends over 15 amino acids. The V segment lost 10 bases and the J segment 5 bases; nucleotides outside the gene matches: 14. CDR3 residues: CATLQGARYRETQYF. CDR3 DNA sequence: TGTGCCACCTTACAGGGGGCGAGGTATCGGGAGACCCAGTACTTC.

The chain joins TRBV10-3 to TRBJ2-1, with 8 bases fitting TRBD1. Per the germline V gene, CDR1 is ENHRY and CDR2 is SYGVKD. The trim removed 9 bases at V and 2 bases at J, leaving 6 bases unmatched. CDR3 length: 14 amino acids. The CDR3 reads CAMTGDSPYNEQFF. CDR3 DNA: TGTGCCATGACAGGGGATTCACCCTACAATGAGCAGTTCTTC.

The rearrangement joins TRBV3-1 (or the pseudogene TRBV3-2) to TRBJ2-1, with TRBD2 matching over 15 bases. This CDR3 spans 21 amino acids. The germline V gene has CDR1 LGHDT and CDR2 YNNKEL (reference sequence). Trimming cost V 2 bases and J 7 bases; bases outside gene matches: 18. In DNA, the CDR3 is TGTGCCAGCAGCCAACGTCGGACGTGGACTAGCGGGGGGGCGGTTCATAATGAGCAGTTCTTC. It encodes CASSQRRTWTSGGAVHNEQFF.

The V gene is TRBV6-2 or TRBV6-3, the J gene TRBJ2-1; no firm D call. Germline V gene sequence: CDR1 MNHEY, CDR2 SVGEGT. V was cut by 5 bases and J by 0 bases, with 5 bases left in between. CDR3 length: 13 residues. This chain's CDR3 is CASSESSYNEQFF. The CDR3 region has the DNA TGTGCCAGCAGTGAGAGCTCCTACAATGAGCAGTTCTTC.

In this sample, this clone turned up a few times. The V call is TRBV18, the J call TRBJ2-7; D gene uncertain. CDR1 is KGHSH, CDR2 LQKENI, per germline. V lost 3 bases and J lost 5, with 11 bases in between. The CDR3 is 13 residues long. The CDR3, as DNA: TGTGCCAGCTCACCCCCGTCCCGGGACGAGCAGTACTTC. Amino acid sequence: CASSPPSRDEQYF.

The chain carries TRBV5-6 and TRBJ2-5; 8 nucleotides line up with TRBD2. CDR1 and CDR2 from the germline V gene are SGHDT and YYEEEE. This CDR3 region has 16 residues. The V gene end was trimmed by 2 bases and the J gene end by 2 bases; junction bases not matched to a gene: 8. The DNA for the CDR3 is TGTGCCAGCAGCTTCCGAGCGGGGGCTCGACAAGAGACCCAGTACTTC. This gives the protein CASSFRAGARQETQYF.

The gene calls are TRBV9 and TRBJ2-1; 7 nucleotides line up with TRBD2. Per germline, CDR1 SGDLS and CDR2 YYNGEE. Trimming removed 4 bases from V and 9 bases from J; junction bases left unmatched: 13. The CDR3 is 15 amino acids. The CDR3 DNA is TGTGCCAGCAGCTATCAAAGCGCGGGGAGGGGTGAGCAGTTCTTC. Residues: CASSYQSAGRGEQFF.

This chain joins TRBV28 and TRBJ2-3; D remains ambiguous. The CDR3 is made up of 13 amino acids. CDR1 is MDHEN and CDR2 is SYDVKM in the germline V gene. Trimming shortened V by 5 bases and J by 0 bases, and 6 bases separated the two germline ends. CDR3 amino acids: CASSRPSTDTQYF. As DNA, the CDR3 is TGTGCCAGCAGTCGCCCGAGCACAGATACGCAGTATTTT.

V is TRBV10-3 and J is TRBJ2-1; TRBD2 matches 14 bases. CDR3 size: 16 residues. V was pared by 6 bases and J by 1 base, with 2 bases of the junction left unmatched. Germline-derived CDR1 and CDR2 are ENHRY and SYGVKD. CDR3: CAIRGTSGRSYNEQFF. The CDR3 DNA sequence: TGTGCCATCAGGGGGACTAGCGGGAGATCCTACAATGAGCAGTTCTTC.

This chain uses TRBV19 with TRBJ2-2; D perhaps matches TRBD2 (6 bases). The CDR3 has 13 residues. Trimming left V 5 bases short and J 3 bases short, with 7 bases between. CDR1 is LNHDA and CDR2 is SQIVND in the germline V gene (reference sequence). CDR3 sequence: CASSGGYTGELFF. DNA of the CDR3: TGTGCCAGTAGTGGGGGGTACACCGGGGAGCTGTTTTTT.

V and J are TRBV7-9 and TRBJ2-5; TRBD1 agrees at 9 bases. The CDR3 consists of 15 residues. Germline values: CDR1 SEHNR, CDR2 FQNEAQ (reference sequence). With 5 bases clipped from V and 1 base from J, the junction kept 5 bases outside the gene matches. The CDR3: CASSPTGGGQETQYF. The CDR3 nucleotides read TGTGCCAGCAGCCCGACAGGGGGTGGCCAAGAGACCCAGTACTTC.

The chain couples TRBV4-2 to TRBJ2-7; 7 bases fit TRBD2. The CDR3 is made up of 15 amino acids. V dropped 3 bases and J dropped 5; count of bases not matched to a gene: 10. Germline CDR1 reads LGHNA; CDR2 reads YNFKEQ. DNA of the CDR3: TGTGCCAGCAGCCAGTCCAGGGACTATATTCACGAGCAGTACTTC. Its protein is CASSQSRDYIHEQYF.

The chain has TRBV10-3 and TRBJ2-1, with TRBD1 matching over 8 bases. Per the germline V gene, CDR1 is ENHRY and CDR2 is SYGVKD. The CDR3 is made up of 15 amino acids. Trimming cost V 5 bases and J 6 bases; bases outside gene matches: 9. The CDR3 loop reads CAISLGQVIGNEQFF. CDR3 DNA sequence: TGTGCCATCAGTTTGGGACAGGTGATTGGCAATGAGCAGTTCTTC.

The chain carries TRBV2 and TRBJ1-6; the D gene is possibly TRBD1 (5 bases). CDR3 size: 15 residues. V lost 6 bases to trimming and J lost 7 bases, with 16 bases between them. Looked up from germline, CDR1 is SNHLY and CDR2 is FYNNEI. This CDR3 is CASRDSGFMNSPLHF. CDR3 sequence (DNA): TGTGCCAGCAGGGACTCAGGGTTCATGAATTCACCCCTCCACTTT.